These 24 T cell receptor beta chains were all obtained from the same sample, sequenced in a study of cytomegalovirus exposure and HLA in healthy donors. Vbeta (60) and Jbeta (13) primers were used in the PCR. Sequenced by immunoSEQ multiplex PCR; TCRdb stores in-frame clones only, minus some. The sample carries 110,000 or so clones, approximately 73% recorded once. The sample taken for sequencing was PBMCs. These receptors were taken from a man aged 40-50 years in good health and CMV-seronegative.

J is TRBJ2-2 and V is TRBV6-1; tentatively, D is TRBD2 (7 bases). CDR1 and CDR2 from the germline V gene are MNHNS and SASEGT. The CDR3 contains 15 residues. The V end was cut by 6 bases, the J end by 5 bases, with 16 bases between. In DNA, the CDR3 is TGTGCCAGCAGCTACGGAGGGGGGGAGACCGGGGAGCTGTTTTTT. Translation gives CASSYGGGETGELFF.

The rearrangement links TRBV9 to TRBJ2-2, with 12 positions matching TRBD2. Germline CDR1 is SGDLS and CDR2 is YYNGEE. The trim removed 3 bases at V and 2 bases at J, leaving 5 bases unmatched. This CDR3 contains 17 residues. The CDR3 region is CASSALAGGLNTGELFF. The CDR3 DNA is TGTGCCAGCAGCGCTCTAGCGGGGGGGCTAAACACCGGGGAGCTGTTTTTT. Looking up the rest from reference TRBV9 and TRBJ2-2 gives the full variable domain: DSGVTQTPKHLITATGQRVTLRCSPRSGDLSVYWYQQSLDQGLQFLIQYYNGEERAKGNILERFSAQQFPDLHSELNLSSLELGDSALYFCASSALAGGLNTGELFFGEGSRLTVL.

With respect to this clone: A junction end diverges from the germline sequence, so it may reflect a read error. The rearrangement joins TRBV5-6 to TRBJ1-2, with D possibly being TRBD1 (6 bases). Germline loops: CDR1 SGHDT, CDR2 YYEEEE. CDR3 size: 15 residues. The CDR3 loop reads CPSSPQGAGAYGYTF. In nucleotides, the CDR3 is TGTCCCAGCAGCCCCCAGGGTGCAGGGGCCTATGGCTACACCTTC.

The V call is TRBV19, the J call TRBJ2-7; TRBD1 is a possible D gene (5 bases). The length of the CDR3 is 15 residues. The germline V and J ends were trimmed by 3 bases and 4 bases, with 16 bases remaining between them. CDR1 and CDR2 from the germline V gene are LNHDA and SQIVND (reference sequence). The CDR3 protein is CASSMARATAYEQYF. DNA of the CDR3: TGTGCCAGTAGTATGGCCAGGGCTACGGCTTACGAGCAGTACTTC.

V and J are TRBV4-2 and TRBJ1-6; D unresolved. Germline CDR1 LGHNA, CDR2 YNFKEQ. V was cut by 1 base and J by 14 bases, with 12 bases left in between. The CDR3 runs to 13 residues. In DNA, the CDR3 is TGTGCCAGCAGCCAAGGCGGGATCCGGACCCTCCACTTT. Translation: CASSQGGIRTLHF.

The chain combines TRBV7-2 with TRBJ2-1; 10 nucleotides agree with TRBD2. Germline lookup yields CDR1 SGHTA and CDR2 FQGNSA. The CDR3 is 18 amino acids. The V and J ends lost 5 bases and 0 bases, in that order; junction bases with no gene match: 10. CDR3 nucleotide sequence: TGTGCCAGCAGCCCGTCTACTAGCGGGGCTAGCTCCTACAATGAGCAGTTCTTC. Translating it yields CASSPSTSGASSYNEQFF.

The gene calls are TRBV5-1 and TRBJ2-2; TRBD2 might be the D (5 bases). This CDR3 is 13 amino acids long. The V end lost 0 bases, the J end lost 6 bases, and 6 bases lay between the germline ends. Germline V gene sequence: CDR1 SGHRS, CDR2 YFSETQ. The CDR3 DNA follows: TGCGCCAGCAGCTTGGACGGGGCCGGGGAGCTGTTTTTT. The encoded protein is CASSLDGAGELFF.

This clone was observed a few times. This chain uses TRBV27 with TRBJ1-5, with 7 bases that match TRBD1. The germline V gene has CDR1 MNHEY and CDR2 SMNVEV (reference sequence). The CDR3 covers 14 residues. V lost 5 bases and J lost 6; bases outside the gene matches: 7. In DNA form, the CDR3 reads TGTGCCAGCAGTCCAAAGACAGGGTTTCAGCCCCAGCATTTT. Residues: CASSPKTGFQPQHF.

The genes are TRBV28 and TRBJ1-6; 7 bases are shared with TRBD1. Germline V gene data show CDR1 as MDHEN and CDR2 as SYDVKM. This CDR3 is built from 14 residues. The V and J ends lost 6 bases and 9 bases, in that order; junction bases with no gene match: 8. CDR3 region: CASSETTGPSPLHF. The CDR3 DNA reads as TGTGCCAGCAGCGAAACGACAGGGCCTTCACCCCTCCACTTT. The full variable domain, with the rest looked up from reference TRBV28 and TRBJ1-6, is DVKVTQSSRYLVKRTGEKVFLECVQDMDHENMFWYRQDPGLGLRLIYFSYDVKMKEKGDIPEGYSVSREKKERFSLILESASTNQTSMYLCASSETTGPSPLHFGNGTRLTVT.

The count of this clone is one. The rearrangement joins TRBV7-9 to TRBJ1-1; perhaps TRBD1 as D (5 bases). Trimming pared 1 base from V and 1 base from J, leaving 7 bases between. The CDR3 loop spans 14 amino acids. Germline CDR1 and CDR2: SEHNR and FQNEAQ (reference sequence). CDR3 in DNA: TGTGCCAGCAGCTTAGGTCAGGGGAACACTGAAGCTTTCTTT. Translating gives CASSLGQGNTEAFF.

The chain employs TRBV6-5 and TRBJ2-7; D gene unclear. This CDR3 spans 14 amino acids. In germline, CDR1 is MNHEY, CDR2 SVGAGI. V lost 5 bases to trimming and J lost 3 bases, with 14 bases between them. Here the CDR3 DNA reads TGTGCCAGCAGTGCCGACTTAGCCCGCTACGAGCAGTACTTC. Amino acids: CASSADLARYEQYF.

V and J are TRBV4-3 and TRBJ2-1, with TRBD2 matching over 15 bases. CDR3 size: 16 residues. The V gene's germline CDR1 is LGHNA and CDR2 YSLEER. Trimming cost V 3 bases and J 4 bases; bases outside gene matches: 1. CDR3 coding DNA: TGCGCCAGCAGCCATGGACTAGCGGGGGGGTACAATGAGCAGTTCTTC. Translated: CASSHGLAGGYNEQFF.

As for this clone: At one end, the junction sequence differs from germline, possibly due to a read error. The chain combines TRBV7-8 with TRBJ2-5; TRBD1 agrees at 7 bases. The CDR3 extends over 15 amino acids. Germline V gene lookup returns CDR1 SGHVS and CDR2 FQNEAQ. As DNA, the CDR3 is TGTACCAGCAGCTTACCCTGGGGACAGAAAGAGACCCAGTACTTC. Translation gives CTSSLPWGQKETQYF.

This clone was counted only a few times. One junction end disagrees with the germline gene, perhaps due to a read error. The chain employs TRBV7-9 and TRBJ1-5; D gene uncertain. Looked up from germline, CDR1 is SEHNR and CDR2 is FQNEAQ (reference sequence). CDR3 size: 12 residues. CDR3 nucleotide sequence: TGTTCCAGCAGCGAGGGAGGGCAGCCCCAGCATTTT. This sequence encodes CSSSEGGQPQHF.

The chain carries TRBV6-1 and TRBJ1-2; the D is unclear. Germline V lookup: CDR1 MNHNS, CDR2 SASEGT. The CDR3 contains 16 residues. The V end lost 0 bases, the J end lost 8 bases, and 19 bases lay between the germline ends. The CDR3 coding sequence is TGTGCCAGCAGTGAAGCGAGAGAAACCGGATGGGAGGGCTACACCTTC. Translation: CASSEARETGWEGYTF.

This chain links TRBV14 with TRBJ2-7; perhaps TRBD1 as D (5 bases). This CDR3 is built from 14 residues. Trimming shortened V by 0 bases and J by 1 base, and 7 bases separated the two germline ends. The germline V gene encodes CDR1 SGHDN and CDR2 FVKESK. DNA for the CDR3: TGTGCCAGCAGCCAAGATCAGGGTTCCTACGAGCAGTACTTC. It is translated as CASSQDQGSYEQYF.

The chain is built from TRBV25-1 and TRBJ2-1; no reliable D call. This CDR3 is 18 amino acids long. Per the germline V gene, CDR1 is MGHDK and CDR2 is SYGVNS. The germline V and J ends were trimmed by 2 bases and 1 base, with 18 bases remaining between them. As DNA, the CDR3 is TGTGCCAGCAGTGAACTTCTTCAACCGAGTTTATCCTACAATGAGCAGTTCTTC. Protein: CASSELLQPSLSYNEQFF.

The chain joins TRBV4-2 to TRBJ2-3; D unresolved. From germline, CDR1 is LGHNA and CDR2 YNFKEQ. The length of the CDR3 is 14 residues. With 3 bases removed from V and 3 bases from J, the gap between germline ends came to 10 bases. CDR3 DNA: TGTGCCAGCAGCCACACAAACCCGACAGATACGCAGTATTTT. Its translation is CASSHTNPTDTQYF.

This chain connects TRBV7-9 to TRBJ2-1; the match to TRBD1 covers 8 bases. The CDR3 spans 15 residues. V was clipped by 6 bases and J by 3 bases; unmatched bases: 7. From germline, CDR1 is SEHNR and CDR2 FQNEAQ (reference sequence). CDR3 in amino acids: CASRQTGAFYNEQFF. The CDR3 bases are TGTGCCAGCAGACAGACAGGGGCCTTCTACAATGAGCAGTTCTTC.

The chain links TRBV2 to TRBJ1-1, with D tentatively TRBD1 (6 bases). Deletions cut 0 bases from V and 6 bases from J, with 11 bases between. The CDR3 length is 14 residues. The V gene's germline CDR1 is SNHLY and CDR2 FYNNEI. CDR3 sequence (DNA): TGTGCCAGCAGTGAAGCTGGGGGGGCCGCTGAAGCTTTCTTT. The encoded protein is CASSEAGGAAEAFF.

The chain recombines TRBV5-1 with TRBJ2-5; D may be TRBD1 (5 bases). The germline V and J ends were trimmed by 4 bases and 9 bases, with 10 bases remaining between them. Germline V lookup: CDR1 SGHRS, CDR2 YFSETQ. This CDR3 is 11 amino acids long. CDR3 nucleotides: TGCGCCAGCAGCGCTGAAGGGGCCCAGTACTTC. Amino acids: CASSAEGAQYF.

The chain carries TRBV7-9 and TRBJ1-2, with D maybe TRBD1 (6 bases). Germline values: CDR1 SEHNR, CDR2 FQNEAQ (reference sequence). The ends were cut back, 5 bases at V and 6 bases at J, with 13 bases in the middle. CDR3 length equals 13 residues. CDR3: CASSRTGFDGYTF. In DNA, the CDR3 is TGTGCCAGCAGCCGCACAGGGTTCGATGGCTACACCTTC.

The J gene is TRBJ2-3, the V gene TRBV5-1; 12 nucleotides line up with TRBD2. Germline V gene lookup returns CDR1 SGHRS and CDR2 YFSETQ. The trim removed 1 base at V and 1 base at J, leaving 1 base unmatched. This CDR3 has 16 amino acids. CDR3 loop: CASSLRTSGGTDTQYF. The CDR3 DNA reads as TGCGCCAGCAGCTTGCGGACTAGCGGGGGCACAGATACGCAGTATTTT. The full variable domain, in which reference TRBV5-1 and TRBJ2-3 provide the parts outside the CDR3, is KAGVTQTPRYLIKTRGQQVTLSCSPISGHRSVSWYQQTPGQGLQFLFEYFSETQRNKGNFPGRFSGRQFSNSRSEMNVSTLELGDSALYLCASSLRTSGGTDTQYFGPGTRLTVL.

V and J are TRBV19 and TRBJ1-5; 11 bases fit TRBD1. The V gene end was trimmed by 7 bases and the J gene end by 2 bases; junction bases not matched to a gene: 10. The V gene's germline CDR1 is LNHDA and CDR2 SQIVND (reference sequence). CDR3 size: 17 residues. For the CDR3, the DNA is TGTGCCAGTACTCTAGGACAGGGGGCCAGGGGCAATCAGCCCCAGCATTTT. Encoded protein: CASTLGQGARGNQPQHF.